This T cell receptor beta chain was found in a study of cytomegalovirus exposure and HLA in healthy donors. Notes on this clone: Its antigen is as yet unknown.

PCR primers comprised 60 Vbeta and 13 Jbeta primers. Clones were read by immunoSEQ multiplex PCR, and TCRdb kept only the in-frame ones, dropping some. The sample contains about 170,000 clones, over 75% of which appear only once. V shed 6 bases, J shed 2 bases, and the junction held 9 bases outside the gene matches. Germline V lookup: CDR1 MDHEN, CDR2 SYDVKM. CDR3 length: 16 residues. Notes on the study in general: Using the classifier, cytomegalovirus status was reportedly diagnosed with high specificity and sensitivity. As a later analysis showed, a missense DCLRE1C variant was linked to trimming of TCR beta V- and J-genes. Overall, some 160 TCR beta chains were annotated as cytomegalovirus-associated. Most CMV-associated TCR beta chains appeared HLA-restricted in a later analysis.

The sequenced sample consisted of PBMCs. The TCR sequence derives from a female donor in good health and CMV-seronegative. The chain combines TRBV28 with TRBJ1-5, with 8 positions matching TRBD1. The CDR3 loop is CASSPYRGVGNQPQHF. CDR3 nucleotides: TGTGCCAGCAGCCCATACAGGGGGGTCGGCAATCAGCCCCAGCATTTT.